What follows are 28 T cell receptor beta chains derived from one specimen sequenced in a study of blood T cells in healthy people across ages. A J-beta primer mix and a sample-barcoded 5' primer were used in a second PCR of about 7 to 12 cycles. TCRdb recomputed calls from the 5' RACE reads with MiXCR, one row per CDR3 protein. The data show about 680,000 distinct CDR3 sequences, roughly 50% seen once. The source material was blood. The receptors come from a woman aged 60-70 years in good health.

This clonotype was picked up a small number of times. The V call is TRBV20-1, the J call TRBJ2-5; D not certain. The CDR3 is made up of 13 amino acids. The germline V gene has CDR1 DFQATT and CDR2 SNEGSKA (reference sequence). V was shortened by 0 bases and J by 0 bases, with 5 bases between the two germline ends. Here the CDR3 DNA reads TGCAGTGCTAGAGACCCGTACCAAGAGACCCAGTACTTC. Protein sequence: CSARDPYQETQYF.

The V and J genes are TRBV20-1 and TRBJ2-6; D is uncertain. CDR1 and CDR2 (germline): DFQATT, SNEGSKA (reference sequence). The CDR3 covers 15 residues. Trimming removed 5 bases at V and 0 bases at J, with 11 bases between. In DNA, the CDR3 is TGCAGTGCTTTGGACCGTACCTCTGGGGCCAACGTCCTGACTTTC. This gives the protein CSALDRTSGANVLTF.

The genes are TRBV12-3 or TRBV12-4 and TRBJ2-5; 7 bases are shared with TRBD2. The ends lost 8 bases at V and 11 bases at J; junction bases unmatched: 11. The CDR3 contains 12 residues. The CDR3 bases are TGTGCCAGCGGGAGCGGGACGCGTGAGCAGTACTTC. This encodes CASGSGTREQYF.

A remark on this clonotype: The junction does not match germline at one end; this may be a read error. This chain joins TRBV5-1 and TRBJ2-3, with a weak D call TRBD2 (6 bases). The germline V gene encodes CDR1 SGHRS and CDR2 YFSETQ. This CDR3 region has 14 residues. CDR3 protein: CASASGDGTDTLYF. The CDR3 coding sequence is TGCGCCAGCGCCTCGGGGGACGGCACAGATACGCTGTATTTT.

Regarding this clonotype: Its ends do not fully match the called genes, so a read error is possible. The rearrangement joins TRBV11-2 to TRBJ2-1, with 11 bases matching TRBD2. The CDR3 spans 19 residues. Germline CDR1 SGHAT, CDR2 FQNNGV. The DNA for the CDR3 is TGTGCCAGCAGCTTACGGTCTAGCGGGAGGATGCGCTCCTACAATGGGCAGTTCTTC. Encoded protein: CASSLRSSGRMRSYNGQFF.

V is TRBV5-1 and J is TRBJ2-1; the match to TRBD2 covers 11 bases. The J segment lost 4 bases and the V segment lost 4 bases, leaving 4 bases of the junction unmatched. CDR1 and CDR2 from the germline V gene are SGHRS and YFSETQ. The CDR3 extends over 15 amino acids. DNA for the CDR3: TGCGCCAGCAGCAGGGGACTAGCGGATTACAATGAGCAGTTCTTC. Its protein is CASSRGLADYNEQFF. The full variable domain, rest sourced from reference TRBV5-1 and TRBJ2-1, is KAGVTQTPRYLIKTRGQQVTLSCSPISGHRSVSWYQQTPGQGLQFLFEYFSETQRNKGNFPGRFSGRQFSNSRSEMNVSTLELGDSALYLCASSRGLADYNEQFFGPGTRLTVL.

In its sample, this clonotype was seen a few times. The chain couples TRBV20-1 to TRBJ2-5; 7 positions agree with TRBD2. Germline trimming cut 3 bases from V and 5 bases from J; bases unmatched to any gene: 6. CDR1 DFQATT and CDR2 SNEGSKA come from the germline V gene (reference sequence). The length of the CDR3 is 13 residues. CDR3 nucleotides: TGCAGTGCTAGGATGGCGGGAGCGGAGACCCAGTACTTC. Protein: CSARMAGAETQYF.

The V and J genes are TRBV2 and TRBJ2-5; 8 bases align to TRBD2. The CDR3 totals 13 residues. The ends lost 3 bases at V and 11 bases at J; junction bases unmatched: 8. The germline V gene encodes CDR1 SNHLY and CDR2 FYNNEI. The CDR3 spells CASSEPGLDWQYF. CDR3 DNA: TGTGCCAGCAGTGAGCCGGGACTAGATTGGCAGTACTTC.

V is TRBV6-1 and J is TRBJ1-1; TRBD1 aligns across 11 bases. The ends lost 3 bases at V and 9 bases at J; junction bases unmatched: 18. Germline CDR1 MNHNS, CDR2 SASEGT. The CDR3 loop spans 18 amino acids. The CDR3 DNA reads TGTGCCAGCAGTGAGTCGCCCGGGACAGGGGGAAGAATCCCCAAAGCTTTCTTT. Translating it yields CASSESPGTGGRIPKAFF.

The chain recombines TRBV6-5 with TRBJ2-1; D might be TRBD2 (5 bases). CDR3 length equals 15 residues. The ends were cut back, 6 bases at V and 0 bases at J, with 12 bases in the middle. Germline-derived CDR1 and CDR2 are MNHEY and SVGAGI. CDR3 in DNA: TGTGCCAGCAGCCGCGGGTCGGCCTCCTACAATGAGCAGTTCTTC. Protein product: CASSRGSASYNEQFF.

This clonotype has more than one count but fewer than ten. The V gene is TRBV14, the J gene TRBJ2-1; 15 nucleotides match TRBD2. The germline V gene encodes CDR1 SGHDN and CDR2 FVKESK. J lost 6 bases, V lost 6 bases, and 9 bases had no gene match. CDR3 length equals 17 residues. The CDR3 nucleotides read TGTGCCAGCAGTCGGACTAGCGGGAGGGCTAGACTCAATGAGCAGTTCTTC. This sequence encodes CASSRTSGRARLNEQFF.

The chain employs TRBV6-6 and TRBJ2-5; D is perhaps TRBD1 (6 bases). Germline V gene lookup returns CDR1 MNHNY and CDR2 SVGAGI (reference sequence). Trimming left V 7 bases short and J 3 bases short, with 18 bases between. The CDR3 is made up of 15 amino acids. The CDR3 spells CASNRAGALKETQYF. DNA of the CDR3: TGTGCCAGCAATAGGGCAGGGGCCCTCAAAGAGACCCAGTACTTC.

This clonotype was counted at least ten times. This sequence joins TRBV6-5 and TRBJ2-1; weak D call: TRBD1 (6 bases). CDR1 is MNHEY and CDR2 is SVGAGI in the germline V gene. V was clipped by 6 bases and J by 2 bases, with 17 bases between them. The CDR3 totals 16 residues. The CDR3 protein is CASRPGQTQTYNEQFF. As DNA, the CDR3 is TGTGCCAGCAGACCCGGACAGACACAGACCTACAATGAGCAGTTCTTC.

The V gene is TRBV29-1, the J gene TRBJ1-1; D may be TRBD1 (5 bases). The CDR3 is 13 amino acids. V lost 5 bases and J 1 base, leaving 11 bases between the germline ends. The V gene's germline CDR1 is SQVTM and CDR2 ANQGSEA. CDR3 sequence: CSVSQGWNTEAFF. The CDR3 DNA sequence: TGCAGCGTTTCTCAGGGTTGGAACACTGAAGCTTTCTTT.

The chain carries TRBV4-2 and TRBJ1-5; maybe TRBD1 (5 bases). This CDR3 has 16 amino acids. Per the germline V gene, CDR1 is LGHNA and CDR2 is YNFKEQ. With 3 bases removed from V and 1 base from J, the gap between germline ends came to 13 bases. The chain's CDR3 is CASSQATDRSNQPQHF. CDR3 nucleotide sequence: TGTGCCAGCAGCCAGGCCACAGACAGAAGCAATCAGCCCCAGCATTTT.

There are a few counts of this clonotype. The CDR3 spells CASSQGSGTLEAFF. The CDR3 DNA is TGTGCCAGCAGCCAAGGCTCGGGCACCCTCGAAGCTTTCTTT. J is TRBJ1-1 and V is TRBV3-1; D gene unclear. CDR3 length equals 14 residues. V shed 1 base and J shed 8 bases, with 14 bases lying between them. Germline V gene data show CDR1 as LGHDT and CDR2 as YNNKEL (reference sequence).

This clonotype was counted many times. Its ends do not fully match the called genes, so a read error is possible. The CDR3 sequence: CSAEGGTQETQYF. The CDR3 DNA reads as TGCAGCGCTGAAGGGGGGACCCAAGAGACCCAGTACTTC. The chain carries TRBV29-1 and TRBJ2-5; D possibly matches TRBD1 or TRBD2 (6 bases each). The CDR3 runs 13 residues. Germline V gene lookup returns CDR1 SQVTM and CDR2 ANQGSEA.

A few counts support this clonotype. This chain links TRBV28 with TRBJ1-1, with a weak D call TRBD1 (6 bases). The V end lost 2 bases, the J end lost 6 bases, and 7 bases lay between the germline ends. Germline V gene sequence: CDR1 MDHEN, CDR2 SYDVKM. This CDR3 has 12 amino acids. The CDR3 region is CASSLNRAEAFF. DNA of the CDR3: TGTGCCAGCAGTTTAAACAGGGCTGAAGCTTTCTTT.

This chain connects TRBV6-2 or TRBV6-3 to TRBJ1-1; possible D gene TRBD1, 5 bases. Germline loops: CDR1 MNHEY, CDR2 SVGEGT. This CDR3 contains 15 residues. V was pared by 6 bases and J by 1 base, with 15 bases between. The CDR3 nucleotides are TGTGCCAGCAGGTACCACGGGAGGGGGAACACTGAAGCTTTCTTT. It specifies CASRYHGRGNTEAFF.

This clonotype was seen many times. The V call is TRBV28, the J call TRBJ2-7; 8 bases are shared with TRBD1. CDR1 MDHEN and CDR2 SYDVKM come from the germline V gene. The junction had 4 bases not matched to a gene; V was cut back by 6 bases and J by 0 bases. The CDR3 loop spans 14 amino acids. The CDR3 coding sequence is TGTGCCAGCAGCAGGACAGGGAACTCCTACGAGCAGTACTTC. Encoded protein: CASSRTGNSYEQYF.

V is TRBV5-1 and J is TRBJ2-5, with 7 bases matching TRBD1. Germline values: CDR1 SGHRS, CDR2 YFSETQ. CDR3 length equals 14 residues. V gave up 4 bases and J gave up 3 bases; unmatched junction bases: 6. CDR3 region: CASSQDREKETQYF. The CDR3 DNA follows: TGCGCCAGCAGCCAAGACAGGGAGAAAGAGACCCAGTACTTC.

The chain links TRBV7-2 to TRBJ2-1, with D hard to call. The length of the CDR3 is 14 residues. V lost 3 bases and J 7 bases, leaving 13 bases between the germline ends. CDR1 and CDR2 (germline): SGHTA, FQGNSA. The CDR3 reads CASSFGLVVNEQFF. Written as DNA, the CDR3 is TGTGCCAGCAGCTTCGGTCTAGTGGTGAATGAGCAGTTCTTC.

The chain carries TRBV20-1 and TRBJ1-1; perhaps TRBD1 as D (5 bases). Trimming removed 6 bases at V and 5 bases at J, with 10 bases between. CDR3 length: 11 residues. Germline CDR1 is DFQATT and CDR2 is SNEGSKA (reference sequence). CDR3 loop: CSAGEGTEAFF. The DNA for the CDR3 is TGCAGTGCCGGGGAGGGGACTGAAGCTTTCTTT.

The table lists this clonotype with a count of one. The chain combines TRBV7-2 with TRBJ2-7, with a weak D call TRBD1 (6 bases). The J call may not be correct, given that the DNA end is closer to TRBJ2-5. The germline V gene has CDR1 SGHTA and CDR2 FQGNSA. The CDR3 runs to 16 residues. For the CDR3, the DNA is TGTGCCAGCAGCCCCGGGACACCCTCCCTAGTGGAGACCCAGTACTTC. Protein sequence: CASSPGTPSLVETQYF.

This chain joins TRBV12-3 or TRBV12-4 and TRBJ2-1; D possibly matches TRBD1 or TRBD2 (6 bases each). The DNA end lines up better with TRBJ2-7; the J call may be wrong. The CDR3 is 15 amino acids. The chain's CDR3 is CASRKEGGSYNEQYF. The CDR3 DNA reads as TGTGCCAGCAGGAAGGAGGGGGGCTCCTACAATGAGCAGTACTTC.

In its sample, this clonotype was seen many times. The chain recombines TRBV11-1 with TRBJ2-7; D gene ambiguous. CDR3 size: 18 residues. Germline CDR1 and CDR2: SGHAT and FQDESV (reference sequence). V was pared by 2 bases and J by 0 bases, with 20 bases between. In DNA form, the CDR3 reads TGTGCCAGCAGCTTACCCCGAGAAGGTCGGTACCCCTCCTACGAGCAGTACTTC. Its translation is CASSLPREGRYPSYEQYF.

There are a few counts of this clonotype. CDR3 coding DNA: TGCAGTGCTAGTAAAAGCGGAAGGGTATACAATGAGCAGTTCTTC. Translated, it gives CSASKSGRVYNEQFF. V is TRBV20-1 and J is TRBJ2-1, with a possible D match to TRBD2 (5 bases). The CDR3 covers 15 residues. Trimming removed 3 bases from V and 4 bases from J, with 16 bases in between. Germline CDR1 is DFQATT and CDR2 is SNEGSKA (reference sequence).

This clonotype has a count of ten or more. The V gene is TRBV27, the J gene TRBJ1-2; 8 bases map to TRBD1. The CDR3 is 16 amino acids. Looked up from germline, CDR1 is MNHEY and CDR2 is SMNVEV (reference sequence). The ends lost 10 bases at V and 0 bases at J; junction bases unmatched: 13. Here the CDR3 reads CATARTGYLANYGYTF. The CDR3 region has the DNA TGTGCCACCGCCCGGACAGGGTATTTGGCTAACTATGGCTACACCTTC.